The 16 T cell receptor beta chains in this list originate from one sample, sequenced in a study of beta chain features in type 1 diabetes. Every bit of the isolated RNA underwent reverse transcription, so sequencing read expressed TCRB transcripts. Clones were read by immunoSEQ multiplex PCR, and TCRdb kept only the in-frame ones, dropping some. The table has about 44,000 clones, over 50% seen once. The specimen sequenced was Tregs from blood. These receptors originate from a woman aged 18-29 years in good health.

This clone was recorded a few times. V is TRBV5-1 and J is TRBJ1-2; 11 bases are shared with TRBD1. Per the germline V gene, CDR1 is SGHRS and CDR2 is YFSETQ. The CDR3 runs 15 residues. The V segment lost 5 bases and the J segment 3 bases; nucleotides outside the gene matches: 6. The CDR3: CASRRGQGADYGYTF. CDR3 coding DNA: TGCGCCAGCAGACGTGGACAGGGGGCTGACTATGGCTACACCTTC.

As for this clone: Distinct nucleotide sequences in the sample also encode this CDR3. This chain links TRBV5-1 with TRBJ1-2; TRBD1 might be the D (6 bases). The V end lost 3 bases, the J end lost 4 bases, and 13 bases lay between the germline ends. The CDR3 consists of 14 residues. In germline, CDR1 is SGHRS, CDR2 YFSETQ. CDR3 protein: CASSSGQGSYGYTF. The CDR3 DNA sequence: TGCGCCAGCAGCTCGGGGCAGGGGAGCTATGGCTACACCTTC.

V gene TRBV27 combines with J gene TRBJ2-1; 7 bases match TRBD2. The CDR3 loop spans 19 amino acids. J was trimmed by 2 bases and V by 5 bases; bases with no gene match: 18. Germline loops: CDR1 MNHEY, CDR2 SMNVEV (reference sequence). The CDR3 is CASSLVRSLRGGPYNEQFF. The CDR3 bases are TGTGCCAGCAGTCTGGTCAGGTCCCTGAGGGGAGGGCCCTACAATGAGCAGTTCTTC.

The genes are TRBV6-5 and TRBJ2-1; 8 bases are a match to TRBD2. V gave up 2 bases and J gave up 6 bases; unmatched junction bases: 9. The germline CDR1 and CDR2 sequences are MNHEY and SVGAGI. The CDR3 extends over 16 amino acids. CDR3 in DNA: TGTGCCAGCAGTTACGACAGCGGGAGCGGGGTCAATGAGCAGTTCTTC. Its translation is CASSYDSGSGVNEQFF.

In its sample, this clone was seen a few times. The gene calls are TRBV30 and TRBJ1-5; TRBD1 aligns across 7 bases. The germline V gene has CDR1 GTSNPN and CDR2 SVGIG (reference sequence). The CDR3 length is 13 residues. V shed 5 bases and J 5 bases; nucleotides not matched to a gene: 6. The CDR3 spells CAWGGTDHQPQHF. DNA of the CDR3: TGTGCCTGGGGGGGGACAGACCATCAGCCCCAGCATTTT.

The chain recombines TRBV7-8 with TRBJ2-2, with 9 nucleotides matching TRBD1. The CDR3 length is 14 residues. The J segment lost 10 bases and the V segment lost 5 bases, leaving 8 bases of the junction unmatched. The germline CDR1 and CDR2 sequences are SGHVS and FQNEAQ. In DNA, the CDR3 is TGTGCCAGCAGCCAAAACAGGGGGCGGTCGGAGCTGTTTTTT. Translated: CASSQNRGRSELFF.

The CDR3, as DNA: TGTGCCAGCAGCGGAGGGGTGCGGATTCAGAACTATGGCTACACCTTC. Protein: CASSGGVRIQNYGYTF. This chain connects TRBV7-9 to TRBJ1-2, with a tentative D call TRBD1 (5 bases). This CDR3 has 16 amino acids. Germline assignment: CDR1 SEHNR and CDR2 FQNEAQ (reference sequence). The V gene lost 5 bases and the J gene lost 2 bases, with 18 bases spanning the gap.

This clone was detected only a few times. CDR3 sequence reads: CASSLSDGRPGELFF. The CDR3 DNA reads TGTGCCAGCAGCTTGTCGGACGGGAGGCCCGGGGAGCTGTTTTTT. The chain combines TRBV5-6 with TRBJ2-2; 7 bases agree with TRBD2. Trimming removed 1 base from V and 6 bases from J; junction bases left unmatched: 6. From germline, CDR1 is SGHDT and CDR2 YYEEEE. CDR3 size: 15 residues.

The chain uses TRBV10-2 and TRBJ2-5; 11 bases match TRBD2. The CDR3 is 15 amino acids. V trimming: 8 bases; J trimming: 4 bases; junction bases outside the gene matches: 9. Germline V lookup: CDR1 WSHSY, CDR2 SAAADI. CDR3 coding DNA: TGCGCCAGCTTAGTGGGCACTAGCGGGAGAGAGACCCAGTACTTC. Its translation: CASLVGTSGRETQYF.

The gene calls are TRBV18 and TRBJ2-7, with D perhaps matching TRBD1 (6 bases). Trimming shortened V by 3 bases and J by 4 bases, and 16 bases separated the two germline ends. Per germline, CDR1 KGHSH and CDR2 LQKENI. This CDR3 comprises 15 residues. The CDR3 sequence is CASSPETGPSYEQYF. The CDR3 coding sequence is TGTGCCAGCTCACCCGAGACAGGTCCCAGTTACGAGCAGTACTTC.

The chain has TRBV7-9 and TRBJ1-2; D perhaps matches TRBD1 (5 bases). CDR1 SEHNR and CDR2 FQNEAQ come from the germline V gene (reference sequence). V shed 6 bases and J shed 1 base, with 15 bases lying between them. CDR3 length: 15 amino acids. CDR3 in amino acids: CASRGGLASNYGYTF. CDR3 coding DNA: TGTGCCAGCAGGGGGGGTCTCGCCAGTAACTATGGCTACACCTTC.

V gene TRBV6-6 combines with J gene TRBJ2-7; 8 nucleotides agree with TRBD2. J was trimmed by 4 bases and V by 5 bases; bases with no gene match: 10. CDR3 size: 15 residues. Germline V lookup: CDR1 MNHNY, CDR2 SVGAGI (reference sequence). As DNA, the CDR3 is TGTGCCAGCAGTCAAAGTAATAGCGGGACGTACGAGCAGTACTTC. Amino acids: CASSQSNSGTYEQYF.

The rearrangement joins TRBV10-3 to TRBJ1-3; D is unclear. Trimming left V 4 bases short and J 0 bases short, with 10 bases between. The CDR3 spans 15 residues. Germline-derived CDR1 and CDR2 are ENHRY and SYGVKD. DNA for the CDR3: TGTGCCATCAGTGTACGAAATAGCTCTGGAAACACCATATATTTT. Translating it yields CAISVRNSSGNTIYF.

CDR3 loop: CASSPGQDEQYF. The CDR3, as DNA: TGTGCCAGCAGTCCAGGACAGGACGAGCAGTACTTC. V and J are TRBV28 and TRBJ2-7; 7 bases align to TRBD1. Germline V CDR1 and CDR2: MDHEN, SYDVKM. The CDR3 totals 12 residues. With 5 bases clipped from V and 5 bases from J, the junction kept 3 bases outside the gene matches.

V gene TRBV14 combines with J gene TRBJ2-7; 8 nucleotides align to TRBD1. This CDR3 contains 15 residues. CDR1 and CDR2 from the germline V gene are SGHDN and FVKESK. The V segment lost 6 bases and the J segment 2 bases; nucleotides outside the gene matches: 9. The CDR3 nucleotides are TGTGCCAGCAGTTATTACCCGGGACAGGCCTACGAGCAGTACTTC. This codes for CASSYYPGQAYEQYF.

The DNA of the CDR3 is TGTGCCAGCAGTCCTCGGGACAGGGAACTCTATGGCTACACCTTC. Translated: CASSPRDRELYGYTF. The V and J genes are TRBV28 and TRBJ1-2; 9 nucleotides match TRBD1. The CDR3 has 15 residues. Germline-derived CDR1 and CDR2 are MDHEN and SYDVKM. Germline trimming cut 5 bases from V and 4 bases from J; bases unmatched to any gene: 8.